The rows below give T cell receptor beta chains drawn from one sample of a study of T-cell reconstitution after alpha-beta-depleted transplantation in children. TCRdb called the PCR reads again in MiXCR, with one record for every CDR3 protein. The profile covers 200,000 to 250,000 distinct CDR3 sequences, with around 9.6% appearing a single time and about 6.2% taken by the ten largest. The source was PBMCs from the stem cell graft donor, collected from the stem cell graft. These receptors originate from a human donor who donated a stem cell graft to a child with acute lymphoblastic leukemia. Both conserved end residues are part of each CDR3. A D gene is named only where the DNA matches it firmly. Clone sizes are given selectively: once, few, many, or a class where the clone is expanded.

D: .; J: TRBJ1-1; V: TRBV6-2/TRBV6-3; size: few; CDR3: CASSADRSGGAFF; DNA: TGTGCCAGCAGTGCAGACAGGTCCGGAGGGGCTTTCTTT
D: .; J: TRBJ2-1; V: TRBV7-9; size: .; CDR3: CASSSLTESDKFF; DNA: TGTGCCAGCAGCTCTCTGACCGAATCGGACAAGTTCTTC
D: TRBD1; J: TRBJ1-4; V: TRBV12-3/TRBV12-4; size: many; CDR3: CASSRGTGDEKLFF; DNA: TGTGCCAGCAGCCGCGGGACAGGGGATGAAAAACTGTTTTTT
D: .; J: TRBJ2-3; V: TRBV4-3; size: many; CDR3: CASSQAAGFGTDTQYF; DNA: TGCGCCAGCAGCCAAGCGGCGGGGTTTGGCACAGATACGCAGTATTTT
D: .; J: TRBJ2-3; V: TRBV7-9; size: .; CDR3: CASSHVSTDTQYF; DNA: TGTGCCAGCAGCCACGTTAGCACAGATACGCAGTATTTT
D: .; J: TRBJ2-5; V: TRBV7-6; size: .; CDR3: CASSSPGGDQETQYF; DNA: TGTGCCAGCAGCTCCCCCGGAGGGGATCAAGAGACCCAGTACTTC
D: .; J: TRBJ2-3; V: TRBV7-9; size: many; CDR3: CASATPGLAGTDTQYF; DNA: TGTGCCAGCGCCACCCCGGGGCTAGCTGGCACAGATACGCAGTATTTT
D: .; J: TRBJ1-2; V: TRBV11-2; size: .; CDR3: CASSLEGNGYTF; DNA: TGTGCCAGCAGCTTAGAAGGAAATGGCTACACCTTC
D: .; J: TRBJ1-2; V: TRBV10-3; size: many; CDR3: CAIGGDSYGRNYGYTF; DNA: TGTGCCATCGGTGGGGATTCGTACGGCAGAAACTATGGCTACACCTTC
D: .; J: TRBJ2-5; V: TRBV7-2; size: .; CDR3: CASSPGALGQETQYF; DNA: TGTGCCAGCAGCCCGGGGGCTTTAGGACAAGAGACCCAGTACTTC
D: .; J: TRBJ2-2; V: TRBV18; size: many; CDR3: CASSPTLDSTGELFF; DNA: TGTGCCAGCTCACCGACACTAGACAGTACCGGGGAGCTGTTTTTT
D: .; J: TRBJ2-7; V: TRBV20-1; size: many; CDR3: CSAPRAVSYEQYF; DNA: TGCAGTGCCCCTAGGGCTGTTTCCTACGAGCAGTACTTC
D: TRBD1; J: TRBJ1-5; V: TRBV5-1; size: many; CDR3: CASSLTGQGIGVNQPQHF; DNA: TGCGCCAGCAGCTTAACGGGACAGGGGATTGGGGTTAATCAGCCCCAGCATTTT
D: TRBD2; J: TRBJ2-2; V: TRBV3-1; size: few; CDR3: CASSQGGRLAPSGTGELFF; DNA: TGTGCCAGCAGCCAAGGGGGACGACTAGCGCCAAGTGGCACCGGGGAGCTGTTTTTT
D: .; J: TRBJ1-5; V: TRBV29-1; size: many; CDR3: CSVEGSNQPQHF; DNA: TGCAGCGTTGAAGGGTCCAATCAGCCCCAGCATTTT
D: TRBD1; J: TRBJ2-7; V: TRBV29-1; size: .; CDR3: CSVLGQESYEQYF; DNA: TGCAGCGTTCTGGGACAGGAGTCCTACGAGCAGTACTTC
D: .; J: TRBJ1-4; V: TRBV7-2; size: few; CDR3: CASSLGQPGEKLFF; DNA: TGTGCCAGCAGCTTAGGACAGCCAGGTGAAAAACTGTTTTTT
D: .; J: TRBJ2-7; V: TRBV5-6; size: few; CDR3: CASSLGAPTYEQYF; DNA: TGTGCCAGCAGCTTGGGTGCGCCGACTTACGAGCAGTACTTC
D: TRBD1; J: TRBJ2-3; V: TRBV5-1; size: .; CDR3: CASSEVTGALSTDTQYF; DNA: TGCGCCAGCAGCGAGGTGACAGGGGCCCTTAGCACAGATACGCAGTATTTT
D: .; J: TRBJ1-2; V: TRBV14; size: few; CDR3: CASSQDYSYGYTF; DNA: TGTGCCAGCAGCCAGGACTACTCTTATGGCTACACCTTC
D: .; J: TRBJ1-6; V: TRBV20-1; size: many; CDR3: CSARDLRRIPALHF; DNA: TGCAGTGCTAGAGATTTACGCAGGATCCCGGCCCTCCACTTT
D: TRBD1; J: TRBJ2-1; V: TRBV20-1; size: .; CDR3: CSARVPRIHRDRGRPYNEQFF; DNA: TGCAGTGCTAGAGTGCCCCGAATCCACCGGGACAGGGGACGACCCTACAATGAGCAGTTCTTC
D: .; J: TRBJ1-4; V: TRBV5-8; size: .; CDR3: CASSFGQWIDEKLFF; DNA: TGTGCCAGCAGCTTTGGACAGTGGATAGATGAAAAACTGTTTTTT
D: .; J: TRBJ2-3; V: TRBV5-8; size: .; CDR3: CASSLARGDRTDTQYF; DNA: TGTGCCAGCAGCTTGGCCCGGGGCGACCGCACAGATACGCAGTATTTT
D: .; J: TRBJ2-3; V: TRBV5-8; size: many; CDR3: CASSLDGGQGTDTQYF; DNA: TGTGCCAGCAGCTTGGATGGGGGTCAGGGTACAGATACGCAGTATTTT
D: .; J: TRBJ1-2; V: TRBV29-1; size: many; CDR3: CSVVGDYGYTF; DNA: TGCAGCGTTGTTGGGGACTATGGCTACACCTTC
D: .; J: TRBJ2-1; V: TRBV12-5; size: .; CDR3: CASGPDRGEQFF; DNA: TGTGCTAGTGGCCCCGACCGGGGTGAGCAGTTCTTC
D: .; J: TRBJ2-1; V: TRBV29-1; size: many; CDR3: CSARGDNEQFF; DNA: TGCAGCGCCAGGGGAGACAATGAGCAGTTCTTC
D: TRBD2; J: TRBJ2-7; V: TRBV20-1; size: .; CDR3: CSARDPSGAPSYEQYF; DNA: TGCAGTGCTAGAGATCCTAGCGGGGCACCATCCTACGAGCAGTACTTC
D: .; J: TRBJ2-7; V: TRBV6-2/TRBV6-3; size: few; CDR3: CASSYSSSSTLRGVNEQYF; DNA: TGTGCCAGCAGTTACTCTTCCTCTTCTACCCTCAGGGGAGTGAACGAGCAGTACTTC
D: TRBD1; J: TRBJ2-7; V: TRBV20-1; size: few; CDR3: CSARGRGPNPYEQYF; DNA: TGCAGTGCTAGGGGCAGGGGGCCTAATCCCTACGAGCAGTACTTC
D: .; J: TRBJ2-7; V: TRBV5-6; size: few; CDR3: CASSLQYSYEQYF; DNA: TGTGCCAGCAGCTTGCAATACAGCTACGAGCAGTACTTC
D: TRBD1; J: TRBJ1-2; V: TRBV7-2; size: many; CDR3: CASSFRTGVPNYGYTF; DNA: TGTGCCAGCAGTTTCCGCACAGGGGTCCCTAACTATGGCTACACCTTC
D: .; J: TRBJ2-3; V: TRBV15; size: many; CDR3: CATSRGQGRDTQYF; DNA: TGTGCCACCAGCAGAGGGCAGGGGCGAGATACGCAGTATTTT
D: .; J: TRBJ2-2; V: TRBV19; size: many; CDR3: CASSIPAGARSNTGELFF; DNA: TGTGCCAGTAGTATACCGGCAGGGGCGCGATCGAACACCGGGGAGCTGTTTTTT
D: .; J: TRBJ2-2; V: TRBV6-5; size: few; CDR3: CASSYSGRATTGELFF; DNA: TGTGCCAGCAGTTACTCAGGACGGGCAACTACCGGGGAGCTGTTTTTT
D: .; J: TRBJ1-2; V: TRBV20-1; size: .; CDR3: CSARTEPYGYTF; DNA: TGCAGTGCCCGGACAGAACCCTATGGCTACACCTTC
D: .; J: TRBJ2-2; V: TRBV20-1; size: many; CDR3: CSARDPGRGPSNTGELFF; DNA: TGCAGTGCTAGAGATCCGGGGCGGGGTCCCTCGAACACCGGGGAGCTGTTTTTT
D: TRBD1; J: TRBJ2-6; V: TRBV27; size: few; CDR3: CASSLRSGDRGSSGANVLTF; DNA: TGTGCCAGCAGTTTAAGGAGCGGGGACAGGGGATCCTCTGGGGCCAACGTCCTGACTTTC
D: .; J: TRBJ2-7; V: TRBV7-7; size: .; CDR3: CASSLSGESYEQYF; DNA: TGTGCCAGCAGCTTATCGGGGGAGTCCTACGAGCAGTACTTC
D: .; J: TRBJ2-7; V: TRBV11-2; size: few; CDR3: CASSLGSHEQYF; DNA: TGTGCCAGCAGCTTAGGCTCCCACGAGCAGTACTTC
D: TRBD2; J: TRBJ2-7; V: TRBV5-1; size: few; CDR3: CASSLDGGANYEQYF; DNA: TGCGCCAGCAGCTTGGACGGGGGGGCCAACTACGAGCAGTACTTC
D: TRBD2; J: TRBJ2-7; V: TRBV7-2; size: many; CDR3: CASSPFSGASYEQYF; DNA: TGTGCCAGCAGCCCCTTTAGCGGGGCCAGTTACGAGCAGTACTTC
D: .; J: TRBJ1-6; V: TRBV5-1; size: .; CDR3: CASSADSYNSPLHF; DNA: TGCGCCAGCAGCGCCGACAGCTATAATTCACCCCTCCACTTT
D: .; J: TRBJ2-7; V: TRBV5-1; size: many; CDR3: CASSLVAGSYEQYF; DNA: TGCGCCAGCAGCTTGGTGGCAGGCTCCTACGAGCAGTACTTC
D: .; J: TRBJ2-2; V: TRBV27; size: many; CDR3: CASTRDGRGGNTGELFF; DNA: TGTGCCAGCACCCGGGACGGTAGGGGAGGGAACACCGGGGAGCTGTTTTTT